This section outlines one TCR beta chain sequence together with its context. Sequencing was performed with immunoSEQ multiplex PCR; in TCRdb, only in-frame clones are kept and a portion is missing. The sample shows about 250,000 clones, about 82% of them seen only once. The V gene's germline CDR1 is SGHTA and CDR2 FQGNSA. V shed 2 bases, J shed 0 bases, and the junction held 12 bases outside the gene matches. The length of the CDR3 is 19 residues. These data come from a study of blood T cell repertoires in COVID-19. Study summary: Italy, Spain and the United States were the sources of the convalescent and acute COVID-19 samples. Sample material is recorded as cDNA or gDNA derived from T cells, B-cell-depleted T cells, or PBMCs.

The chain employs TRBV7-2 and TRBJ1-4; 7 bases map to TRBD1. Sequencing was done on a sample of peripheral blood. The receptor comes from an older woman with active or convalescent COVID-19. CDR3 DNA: TGTGCCAGCAGCTTAATCACCATTACAGGGGCTGCAACTAATGAAAAACTGTTTTTT. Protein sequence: CASSLITITGAATNEKLFF.